The source of this T cell receptor (beta chain) is a study of T and B cells in COVID-19 patients. About the study: The recovered patients had mostly mild to moderate COVID-19 with outpatient management. Study-level results: At recovery TRB diversity and richness exceeded healthy donors, after highly clonal active COVID-19 repertoires. In COVID-19 patients, T cell receptor beta variable and joining gene use was reportedly strongly skewed. The recovered cohort had some 2,000 exclusive TCR clusters, including around 34 low generation probability clusters.

Blood genomic DNA input for TRB amplification was roughly 220-500 ng. Sample share makes this clonotype medium-sized. The antigen remains undetermined. The CDR3 spans 16 residues. Deletions cut 3 bases from V and 3 bases from J, with 12 bases between. BIOMED2 TRB-A/B primer pools were used in multiplex TRB PCR. TCRdb re-called the multiplex PCR reads through MiXCR, storing one row per CDR3 protein. Of about 3,800 distinct CDR3 sequences listed, 22% are singletons. The chain couples TRBV12-3 or TRBV12-4 to TRBJ2-6; the D is unclear. The sequence was collected from a human donor with active COVID-19. The sample taken for sequencing was blood. The CDR3 region is CASSLVVGSGANVLTF. The CDR3 nucleotides are TGTGCCAGCAGTTTGGTGGTCGGTAGTGGGGCCAACGTCCTGACTTTC.